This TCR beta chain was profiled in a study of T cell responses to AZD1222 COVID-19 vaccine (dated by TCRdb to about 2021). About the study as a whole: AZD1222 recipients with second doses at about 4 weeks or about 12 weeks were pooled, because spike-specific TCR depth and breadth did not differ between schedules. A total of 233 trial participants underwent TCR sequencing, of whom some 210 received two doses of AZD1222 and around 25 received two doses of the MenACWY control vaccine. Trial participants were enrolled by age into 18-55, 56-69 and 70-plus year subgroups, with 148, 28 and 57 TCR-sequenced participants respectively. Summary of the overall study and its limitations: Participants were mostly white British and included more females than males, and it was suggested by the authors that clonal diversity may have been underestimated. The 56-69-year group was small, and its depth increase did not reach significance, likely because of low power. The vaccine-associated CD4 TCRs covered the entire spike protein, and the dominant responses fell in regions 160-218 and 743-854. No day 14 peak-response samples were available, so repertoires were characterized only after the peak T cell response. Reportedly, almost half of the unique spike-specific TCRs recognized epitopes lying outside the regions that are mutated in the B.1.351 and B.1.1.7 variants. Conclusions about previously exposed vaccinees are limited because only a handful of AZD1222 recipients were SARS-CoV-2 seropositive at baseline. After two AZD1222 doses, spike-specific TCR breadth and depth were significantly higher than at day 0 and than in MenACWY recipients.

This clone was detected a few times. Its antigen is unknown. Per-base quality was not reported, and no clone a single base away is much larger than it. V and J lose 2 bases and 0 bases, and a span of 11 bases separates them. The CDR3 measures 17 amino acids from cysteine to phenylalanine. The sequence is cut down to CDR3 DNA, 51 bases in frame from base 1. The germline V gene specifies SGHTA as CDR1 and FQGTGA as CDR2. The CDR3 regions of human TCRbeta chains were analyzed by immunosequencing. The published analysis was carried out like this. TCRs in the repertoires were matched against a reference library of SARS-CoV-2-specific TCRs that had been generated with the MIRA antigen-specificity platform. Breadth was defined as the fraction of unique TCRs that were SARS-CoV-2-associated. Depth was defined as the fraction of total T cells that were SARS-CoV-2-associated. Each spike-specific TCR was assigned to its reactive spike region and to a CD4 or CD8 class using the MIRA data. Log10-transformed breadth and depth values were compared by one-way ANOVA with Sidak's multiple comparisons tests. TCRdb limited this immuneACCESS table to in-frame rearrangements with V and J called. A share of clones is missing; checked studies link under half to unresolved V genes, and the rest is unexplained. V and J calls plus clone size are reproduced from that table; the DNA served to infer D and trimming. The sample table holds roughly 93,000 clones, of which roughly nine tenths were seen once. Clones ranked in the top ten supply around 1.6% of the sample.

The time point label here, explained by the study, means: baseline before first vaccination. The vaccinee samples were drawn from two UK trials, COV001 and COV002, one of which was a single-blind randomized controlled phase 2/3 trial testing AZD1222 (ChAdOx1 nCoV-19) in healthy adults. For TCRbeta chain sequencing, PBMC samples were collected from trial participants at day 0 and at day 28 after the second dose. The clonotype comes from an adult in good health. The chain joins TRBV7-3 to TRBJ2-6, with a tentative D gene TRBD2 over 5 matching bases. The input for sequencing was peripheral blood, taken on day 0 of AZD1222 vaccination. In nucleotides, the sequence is TGTGCCAGCAGCTTAGAGGGCAGCCTCTCTGGGGCCAACGTCCTGACTTTC. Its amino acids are CASSLEGSLSGANVLTF.